The TCR beta chain under discussion was sequenced for a study of blood T cell repertoires in COVID-19. About the research overall: COVID-19 samples collected from the United States, Italy and Spain covered acute and convalescent phases. PBMCs, B-cell-depleted T cells, or T cells were the source of the cDNA or gDNA that made up the material.

Authors' processing steps: Quantification of nucleated cells was approximated via reference gene primer amplification. The table came from immunoSEQ multiplex PCR; TCRdb's copy has only in-frame clones and leaves some out. V and J calls and clone size are as listed in that table; D and trimming were resolved from the DNA. The data contain around 60,000 clones, around 83% of them singletons. The CDR3 totals 17 residues. Germline V gene lookup returns CDR1 KGHSH and CDR2 LQKENI. V shed 3 bases, J shed 2 bases, and the junction held 9 bases outside the gene matches. A few counts support this clone. This chain connects TRBV18 to TRBJ2-3, with 9 nucleotides matching TRBD2. Sequenced material: peripheral blood. The origin of this receptor is a woman in her sixties or seventies with acute or convalescent COVID-19. DNA of the CDR3: TGTGCCAGCTCACCCCCAGGAAGCGGGGGGACCACAGATACGCAGTATTTT. This codes for CASSPPGSGGTTDTQYF.